There are a few counts of the clone carrying this TCR beta chain. These data belong to a study of CD8 T cells in Susac syndrome. An amount of RNA that ranged from roughly 0.45 to 1 ug was reverse transcribed with random hexamers. TCRdb processed the immunoSEQ multiplex PCR reads anew with MiXCR; each CDR3 protein has one entry. The sample carries under 55,000 distinct CDR3 sequences, 93% recorded once. TEMRA cells were FACS-enriched, with CD8+ and CD4+ T cells isolated negatively. The clonotype was recovered from a human donor with multiple sclerosis. The sample taken for sequencing was CD8+ T cells from PBMCs.

The CDR3 protein is CASSPQGTEAFF. Here the CDR3 DNA reads TGTGCCAGCAGTCCACAGGGGACTGAAGCTTTCTTT. The chain combines TRBV12-3 or TRBV12-4 with TRBJ1-1; 7 bases are a match to TRBD1. J lost 5 bases, V lost 5 bases, and 2 bases had no gene match. The CDR3 length is 12 residues.